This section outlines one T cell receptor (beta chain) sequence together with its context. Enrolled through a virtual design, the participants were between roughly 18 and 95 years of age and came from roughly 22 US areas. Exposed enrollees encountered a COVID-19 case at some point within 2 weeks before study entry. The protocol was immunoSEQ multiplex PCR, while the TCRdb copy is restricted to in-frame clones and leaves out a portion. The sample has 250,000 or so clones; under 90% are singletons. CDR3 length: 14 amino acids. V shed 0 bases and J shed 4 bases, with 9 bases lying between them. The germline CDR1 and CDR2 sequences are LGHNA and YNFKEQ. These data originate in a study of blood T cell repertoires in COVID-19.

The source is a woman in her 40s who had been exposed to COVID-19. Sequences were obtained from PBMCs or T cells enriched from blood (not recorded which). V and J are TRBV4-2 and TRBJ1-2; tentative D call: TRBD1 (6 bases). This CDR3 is CASSQEQGIYGYTF. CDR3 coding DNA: TGTGCCAGCAGCCAAGAACAGGGTATCTATGGCTACACCTTC.